This TCR beta chain was captured in a study of tumor-infiltrating lymphocytes in primary liver carcinoma. Study context: The study enrolled male and female patients aged 30 to 69 years. General observations from the study: A significantly higher top-250-clone fraction was recorded for tumors than for blood (p = 0.039).

Germline loops: CDR1 SGHVS, CDR2 FQNEAQ. The CDR3 has 13 amino acids. It was from around 20-30 mg of unsorted bulk tissue that RNA and DNA were co-extracted. The template, about 510 ng total RNA, yielded TCR beta cDNA made with a constant-region primer. Libraries of TCR beta came from three nested multiplex PCR rounds with slightly modified ARM-PCR. Running about 11 cycles apiece, the first two PCR rounds relied on TRBV1-TRBV30 forward primers together with a C-beta reverse primer. TCRdb fed the multiplex PCR reads into MiXCR, producing one record per CDR3 protein. Among about 84,000 distinct CDR3 sequences listed, around 70% were seen once. This clonotype was seen just once. The antigen is unknown. One end of the junction fails to match germline, which may point to a read error.

The specimen was liver tumor tissue from sampling region 1. Subset reported: tumor region T1, superior pole. This receptor was obtained from a man aged 40-49 years with primary liver carcinoma and hepatitis B virus infection. The rearrangement links TRBV7-8 to TRBJ1-5; no definite D call. The CDR3, as DNA: TGTGCCAGCAGCTCAAATCGGGCTCAGGCCCAGCATTTT. It is translated as CASSSNRAQAQHF. Variable domain in full (rest from reference TRBV7-8 and TRBJ1-5): GAGVSQSPRYKVAKRGQDVALRCDPISGHVSLFWYQQALGQGPEFLTYFQNEAQLDKSGLPSDRFFAERPEGSVSTLKIQRTQQEDSAVYLCASSSNRAQAQHFGDGTRLSIL.